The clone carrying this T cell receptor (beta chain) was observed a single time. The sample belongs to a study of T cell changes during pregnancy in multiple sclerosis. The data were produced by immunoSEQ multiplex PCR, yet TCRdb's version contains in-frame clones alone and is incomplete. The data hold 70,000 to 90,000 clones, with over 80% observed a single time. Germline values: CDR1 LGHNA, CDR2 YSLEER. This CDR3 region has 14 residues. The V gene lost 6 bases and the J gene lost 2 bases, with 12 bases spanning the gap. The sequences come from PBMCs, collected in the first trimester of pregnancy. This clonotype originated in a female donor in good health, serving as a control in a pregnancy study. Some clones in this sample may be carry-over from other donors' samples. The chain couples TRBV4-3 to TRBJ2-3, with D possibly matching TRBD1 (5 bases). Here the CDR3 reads CASRRTRLTDTQYF. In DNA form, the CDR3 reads TGCGCCAGCAGGCGGACAAGACTCACAGATACGCAGTATTTT.